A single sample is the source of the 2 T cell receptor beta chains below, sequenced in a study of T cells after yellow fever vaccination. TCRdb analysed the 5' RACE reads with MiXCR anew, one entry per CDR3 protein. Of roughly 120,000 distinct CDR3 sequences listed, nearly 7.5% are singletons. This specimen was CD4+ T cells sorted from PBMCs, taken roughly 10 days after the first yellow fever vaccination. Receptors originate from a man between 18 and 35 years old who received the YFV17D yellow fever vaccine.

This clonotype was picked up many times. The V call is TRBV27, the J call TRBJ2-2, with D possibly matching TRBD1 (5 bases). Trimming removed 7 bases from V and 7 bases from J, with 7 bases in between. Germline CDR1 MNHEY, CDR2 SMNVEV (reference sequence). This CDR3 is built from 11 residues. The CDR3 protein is CASTGHGELFF. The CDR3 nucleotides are TGTGCCAGCACCGGACACGGGGAGCTGTTTTTT.

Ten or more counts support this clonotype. This chain's CDR3 is CASRPTPVDSGQYV. DNA of the CDR3: TGCGCCAGCCGGCCTACACCGGTGGATTCGGGGCAGTACGTC. The V call is TRBV5-1, the J call TRBJ2-7, with unresolved D. CDR3 size: 14 residues. The ends were cut back, 7 bases at V and 9 bases at J, with 23 bases in the middle. CDR1 and CDR2 from the germline V gene are SGHRS and YFSETQ.